These T cell receptor beta chains were read from a single sample in a study of identical twins. From the 5' RACE reads, TCRdb called clonotypes with MiXCR, one entry per CDR3 protein. This sample carries approximately 190,000 distinct CDR3 sequences, about 15% of them seen once, and the ten largest clones take 40%. These data were likewise used in another study, on T cells expressing NK-cell markers.

Material: CD8+ T cells sorted from blood. The receptors derive from a woman in her late teens or twenties in good health. The CDR3 runs from the conserved cysteine through the conserved F or W. The D gene is left open where the match is weak. Size tells how often a clone was seen (once, few, many) or the class of an expanded clone, and some rows leave it out.

j_call: TRBJ2-6
d_call: TRBD2
v_call: TRBV9
clone_size: .
cdr3_aa: CASSFGRASGGRQTGANVLTF
cdr3_nt: TGTGCCAGCAGCTTCGGTCGGGCTAGCGGGGGGCGCCAGACTGGGGCCAACGTCCTGACTTTC

j_call: TRBJ2-1
d_call: .
v_call: TRBV20-1
clone_size: .
cdr3_aa: CSATAPLRSYNEQFF
cdr3_nt: TGCAGTGCAACCGCGCCTTTGAGATCCTACAATGAGCAGTTCTTC

j_call: TRBJ1-1
d_call: TRBD1
v_call: TRBV27
clone_size: .
cdr3_aa: CASSFWRTGSTEAFF
cdr3_nt: TGTGCCAGCAGTTTCTGGCGGACAGGATCCACTGAAGCTTTCTTT

j_call: TRBJ2-1
d_call: .
v_call: TRBV5-6
clone_size: few
cdr3_aa: CASSQGGSSYNEQFF
cdr3_nt: TGTGCCAGCAGTCAGGGGGGGAGCTCCTACAATGAGCAGTTCTTC

j_call: TRBJ2-3
d_call: .
v_call: TRBV2
clone_size: few
cdr3_aa: CASIQATDTQYF
cdr3_nt: TGTGCCAGCATCCAAGCCACAGATACGCAGTATTTT

j_call: TRBJ2-4
d_call: .
v_call: TRBV10-3
clone_size: few
cdr3_aa: CAISGRGIRGLRDGIQYF
cdr3_nt: TGTGCCATCAGTGGAAGGGGCATCCGAGGTTTGCGGGATGGCATTCAGTACTTC

j_call: TRBJ2-7
d_call: TRBD1
v_call: TRBV7-9
clone_size: once
cdr3_aa: CASSRGTGVAYEQYF
cdr3_nt: TGTGCCAGCAGCAGGGGGACAGGGGTTGCGTACGAGCAGTACTTC

j_call: TRBJ2-3
d_call: .
v_call: TRBV30
clone_size: .
cdr3_aa: CAWSVGLSDTQYF
cdr3_nt: TGTGCCTGGAGTGTTGGACTTTCAGATACGCAGTATTTT

j_call: TRBJ1-2
d_call: .
v_call: TRBV7-9
clone_size: .
cdr3_aa: CASSFTGVDYGYTF
cdr3_nt: TGTGCCAGCAGCTTCACGGGGGTGGACTATGGCTACACCTTC

j_call: TRBJ2-1
d_call: TRBD2
v_call: TRBV20-1
clone_size: few
cdr3_aa: CSATSGRANSYNEQFF
cdr3_nt: TGCAGTGCTACTAGCGGGAGGGCCAACTCCTACAATGAGCAGTTCTTC

j_call: TRBJ2-5
d_call: TRBD1
v_call: TRBV7-9
clone_size: few
cdr3_aa: CASSLSQGAEETQYF
cdr3_nt: TGTGCCAGCAGCTTAAGTCAGGGGGCGGAGGAGACCCAGTACTTC

j_call: TRBJ2-1
d_call: TRBD2
v_call: TRBV4-1
clone_size: .
cdr3_aa: CASSQESGTSGLNEQFF
cdr3_nt: TGCGCCAGCAGCCAAGAGAGTGGGACTAGCGGTTTAAATGAGCAGTTCTTC

j_call: TRBJ1-5
d_call: .
v_call: TRBV5-1
clone_size: few
cdr3_aa: CASSLVGLQPQHF
cdr3_nt: TGCGCCAGCAGCTTGGTTGGTTTGCAGCCCCAGCATTTT

j_call: TRBJ1-2
d_call: .
v_call: TRBV10-3
clone_size: few
cdr3_aa: CAISHTGPPEGYTF
cdr3_nt: TGTGCCATCAGTCATACCGGGCCCCCGGAGGGCTACACCTTC

j_call: TRBJ2-7
d_call: .
v_call: TRBV12-5
clone_size: few
cdr3_aa: CASGKSREESYEQYF
cdr3_nt: TGTGCTAGTGGAAAGAGCAGGGAAGAGTCCTACGAGCAGTACTTC

j_call: TRBJ2-7
d_call: TRBD1
v_call: TRBV4-3
clone_size: .
cdr3_aa: CASSQQQGVYEQYF
cdr3_nt: TGCGCCAGCAGCCAACAACAGGGGGTCTACGAGCAGTACTTC

j_call: TRBJ2-2
d_call: TRBD2
v_call: TRBV10-3
clone_size: many
cdr3_aa: CAISESGSGRTNTGELFF
cdr3_nt: TGTGCCATCAGTGAGTCTGGTAGCGGGAGAACGAACACCGGGGAGCTGTTTTTT

j_call: TRBJ2-3
d_call: TRBD2
v_call: TRBV7-8
clone_size: few
cdr3_aa: CASSFTSGGALNTDTQYF
cdr3_nt: TGTGCCAGCAGCTTCACTAGCGGGGGGGCATTGAACACAGATACGCAGTATTTT

j_call: TRBJ2-3
d_call: TRBD2
v_call: TRBV12-3/TRBV12-4
clone_size: .
cdr3_aa: CASSLVVLAGGPDTQYF
cdr3_nt: TGTGCCAGCAGTTTAGTAGTACTAGCGGGGGGGCCAGATACGCAGTATTTT

j_call: TRBJ2-7
d_call: .
v_call: TRBV7-8
clone_size: few
cdr3_aa: CASSPPVLNEQYF
cdr3_nt: TGTGCCAGCAGCCCTCCCGTTCTGAACGAGCAGTACTTC